This note documents a single T cell receptor (beta chain) sequence. J lost 7 bases, V lost 3 bases, and 5 bases had no gene match. This CDR3 is 15 amino acids long. Looked up from germline, CDR1 is KGHSH and CDR2 is LQKENI. This record comes from a study of cytomegalovirus exposure and HLA in healthy donors. With 60 Vbeta and 13 Jbeta primers, the PCR was carried out. Measured with immunoSEQ multiplex PCR; TCRdb has only the in-frame clones, and not every one. The data hold just over 150,000 clones, with approximately 82% observed a single time. The sample consisted of PBMCs. The origin of this receptor is a woman in her 50s in good health and CMV-seropositive. This chain links TRBV18 with TRBJ2-1, with 11 nucleotides matching TRBD2. CDR3 protein: CASSPGLAAFNEQFF. Here the CDR3 DNA reads TGTGCCAGCTCACCGGGACTAGCGGCATTTAATGAGCAGTTCTTC.